The 13 T cell receptor beta chains in this list originate from one sample, sequenced in a study of cytomegalovirus exposure and HLA in healthy donors (dated by TCRdb to about 2017). Library creation used the immunoSEQ multiplex PCR assay. The multiplex PCR relied on a mix of 60 forward primers for TCR Vbeta segments and 13 reverse primers for TCR Jbeta segments. TCRdb holds this immuneACCESS table with in-frame rearrangements only. Some clones are missing; in checked studies, unresolved V genes explain under half, and the rest has no known cause. This sample's table lists 95,000 to 110,000 clones. The ten largest make up around 3.5% of the sample. The specimen sequenced was PBMCs. Source of these receptors: a middle-aged man in good health and CMV-seronegative.

The rearrangement uses TRBV7-9 and TRBJ1-4, with D tentatively TRBD1 (6 bases). CDR1 SEHNR and CDR2 FQNEAQ come from the germline V gene (reference sequence). This CDR3 comprises 16 residues. V was shortened by 3 bases and J by 8 bases, with 19 bases between the two germline ends. The CDR3 loop is CASSFGQSNGREKLFF. DNA for the CDR3: TGTGCCAGCAGCTTTGGACAGAGTAATGGTAGAGAAAAACTGTTTTTT.

V usage is TRBV29-1 and J usage is TRBJ1-4; 7 bases match TRBD1. Germline V gene sequence: CDR1 SQVTM, CDR2 ANQGSEA. Losses at the gene ends were 7 bases for V and 0 bases for J; bases not matched to a gene: 8. The CDR3 length is 15 residues. This CDR3 is CSAQQGSTTNEKLFF. As DNA, the CDR3 is TGCAGCGCCCAACAGGGGAGCACAACTAATGAAAAACTGTTTTTT.

The J gene is TRBJ1-2, the V gene TRBV29-1, with D unresolved. Trimming took off 0 bases at V and 4 bases at J, with 12 bases between the two ends. This CDR3 is built from 14 residues. In germline, CDR1 is SQVTM, CDR2 ANQGSEA. The CDR3 nucleotides are TGCAGCGTTGAAGATCCCCTCCTACTCTATGGCTACACCTTC. Translation: CSVEDPLLLYGYTF.

The chain has TRBV6-5 and TRBJ1-3, with 8 bases lining up with TRBD1. This CDR3 has 15 residues. CDR1 is MNHEY and CDR2 is SVGAGI in the germline V gene. Trimming cost V 0 bases and J 4 bases; bases outside gene matches: 2. CDR3 nucleotide sequence: TGTGCCAGCAGTTACTCAAGGACAGGGGGAAACACCATATATTTT. It yields the protein CASSYSRTGGNTIYF.

V gene TRBV5-6 combines with J gene TRBJ2-3; D is perhaps TRBD2 (7 bases). Per the germline V gene, CDR1 is SGHDT and CDR2 is YYEEEE. Trimming took 0 bases from V and 4 from J, leaving 9 bases between them. This CDR3 comprises 14 residues. The chain's CDR3 is CASSLGGGPDTQYF. CDR3 DNA sequence: TGTGCCAGCAGCTTGGGGGGGGGCCCAGATACGCAGTATTTT.

This sequence joins TRBV5-4 and TRBJ1-2; tentatively, D is TRBD1 (6 bases). In germline, CDR1 is SGHNT, CDR2 YYREEE (reference sequence). The CDR3 extends over 14 amino acids. V shed 9 bases and J shed 11 bases, with 26 bases lying between them. For the CDR3, the DNA is TGTGCCACGCAGTCGGGGGGCGCATCTTTGGGGTACACCTTC. It yields the protein CATQSGGASLGYTF. Full variable domain (rest looked up from reference TRBV5-4 and TRBJ1-2): ETGVTQSPTHLIKTRGQQVTLRCSSQSGHNTVSWYQQALGQGPQFIFQYYREEENGRGNFPPRFSGLQFPNYSSELNVNALELDDSALYLCATQSGGASLGYTFGSGTRLTVV.

The chain links TRBV2 to TRBJ2-7, with TRBD1 as a possible D gene (5 bases). The V gene lost 8 bases and the J gene lost 3 bases, with 14 bases spanning the gap. Germline V CDR1 and CDR2: SNHLY, FYNNEI. The CDR3 length is 13 residues. CDR3 sequence: CASFDTGDYEQYF. The CDR3 nucleotides are TGTGCCAGCTTTGATACAGGAGACTACGAGCAGTACTTC.

V usage is TRBV18 and J usage is TRBJ2-7; D is unclear. The germline V gene encodes CDR1 KGHSH and CDR2 LQKENI. V lost 0 bases to trimming and J lost 0 bases, with 12 bases between them. The CDR3 is 16 amino acids. In nucleotides, the CDR3 is TGTGCCAGCTCACCACCAGTCAGCGCCAACTCCTACGAGCAGTACTTC. Translated: CASSPPVSANSYEQYF.

V and J are TRBV18 and TRBJ1-5, with D hard to call. The V gene's germline CDR1 is KGHSH and CDR2 LQKENI. The CDR3 length is 15 residues. V lost 2 bases, J lost 3 bases, and 11 bases lay in between. Here the CDR3 reads CASSPKRSNNQPQHF. CDR3 bases: TGTGCCAGCTCACCAAAGCGGTCAAACAATCAGCCCCAGCATTTT.

The CDR3 sequence: CASSESLTQAFF. CDR3 coding DNA: TGTGCCAGCAGTGAAAGCCTCACCCAAGCTTTCTTT. The chain recombines TRBV6-1 with TRBJ1-1; no clear D. Germline CDR1 MNHNS, CDR2 SASEGT. Trimming removed 2 bases at V and 9 bases at J, with 10 bases between. This CDR3 region has 12 residues.

This chain uses TRBV18 with TRBJ1-5; maybe TRBD1 (6 bases). The CDR3 covers 15 residues. CDR1 is KGHSH and CDR2 is LQKENI in the germline V gene. Trimming pared 0 bases from V and 1 base from J, leaving 7 bases between. In DNA, the CDR3 is TGTGCCAGCTCACCACCGGGACAAAGCAATCAGCCCCAGCATTTT. Its protein is CASSPPGQSNQPQHF.

This chain uses TRBV6-4 with TRBJ1-6; D is possibly TRBD1 (5 bases). Germline assignment: CDR1 MRHNA and CDR2 SNTAGT. The CDR3 has 13 amino acids. Trimming removed 2 bases from V and 10 bases from J, with 9 bases in between. CDR3 bases: TGTGCCAGCAGTGACCAGGGAGGATCACCCCTCCACTTT. It codes for CASSDQGGSPLHF.

This chain connects TRBV27 to TRBJ2-7; the match to TRBD2 covers 10 bases. The CDR3 loop spans 16 amino acids. Germline values: CDR1 MNHEY, CDR2 SMNVEV (reference sequence). After removal of 6 bases from V and 0 bases from J, the junction contained 8 bases not matched to a gene. The CDR3 DNA follows: TGTGCCAGCAGCGGTGGTAGCGGGAGGAGCTCCTACGAGCAGTACTTC. It encodes CASSGGSGRSSYEQYF.